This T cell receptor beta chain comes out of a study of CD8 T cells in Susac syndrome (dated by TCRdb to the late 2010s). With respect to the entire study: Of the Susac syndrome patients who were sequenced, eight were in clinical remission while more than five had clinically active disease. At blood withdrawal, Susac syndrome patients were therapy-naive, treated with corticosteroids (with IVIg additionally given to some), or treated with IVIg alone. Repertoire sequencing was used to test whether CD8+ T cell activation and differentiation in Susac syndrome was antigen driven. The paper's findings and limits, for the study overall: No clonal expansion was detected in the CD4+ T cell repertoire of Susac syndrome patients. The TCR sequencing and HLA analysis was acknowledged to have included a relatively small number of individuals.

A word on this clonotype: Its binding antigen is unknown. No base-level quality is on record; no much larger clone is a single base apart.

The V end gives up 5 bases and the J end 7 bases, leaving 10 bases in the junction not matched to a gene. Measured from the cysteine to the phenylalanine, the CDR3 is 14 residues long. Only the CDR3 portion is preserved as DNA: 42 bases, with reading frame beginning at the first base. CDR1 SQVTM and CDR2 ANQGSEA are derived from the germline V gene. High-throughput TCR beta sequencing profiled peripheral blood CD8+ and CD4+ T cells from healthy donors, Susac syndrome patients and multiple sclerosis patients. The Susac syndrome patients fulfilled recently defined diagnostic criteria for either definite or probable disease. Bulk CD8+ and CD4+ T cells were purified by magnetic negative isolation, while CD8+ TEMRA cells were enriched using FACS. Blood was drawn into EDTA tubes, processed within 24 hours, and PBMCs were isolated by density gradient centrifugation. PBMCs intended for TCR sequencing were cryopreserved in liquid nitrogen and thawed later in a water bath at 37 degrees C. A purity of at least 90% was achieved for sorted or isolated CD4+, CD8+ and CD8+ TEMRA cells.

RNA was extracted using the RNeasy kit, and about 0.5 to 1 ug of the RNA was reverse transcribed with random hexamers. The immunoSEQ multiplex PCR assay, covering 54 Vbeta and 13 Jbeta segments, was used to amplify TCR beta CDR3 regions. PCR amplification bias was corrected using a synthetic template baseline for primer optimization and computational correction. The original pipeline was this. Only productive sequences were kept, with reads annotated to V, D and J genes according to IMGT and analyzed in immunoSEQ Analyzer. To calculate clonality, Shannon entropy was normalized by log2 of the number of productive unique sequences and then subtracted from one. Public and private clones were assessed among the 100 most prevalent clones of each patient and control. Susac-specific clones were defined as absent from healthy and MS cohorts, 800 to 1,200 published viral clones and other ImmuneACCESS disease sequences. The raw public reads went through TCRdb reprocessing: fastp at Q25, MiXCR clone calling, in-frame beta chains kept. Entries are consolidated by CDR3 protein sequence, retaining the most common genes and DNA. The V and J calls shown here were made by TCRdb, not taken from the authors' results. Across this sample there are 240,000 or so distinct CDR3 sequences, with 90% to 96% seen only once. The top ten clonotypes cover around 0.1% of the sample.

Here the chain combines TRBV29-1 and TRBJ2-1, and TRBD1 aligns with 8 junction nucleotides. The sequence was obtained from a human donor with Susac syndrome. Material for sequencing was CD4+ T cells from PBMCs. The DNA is TGCAGCGTTACCGCAGGGGGCGCGGGAAATGAGCAGTTCTTC. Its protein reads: CSVTAGGAGNEQFF.